A single sample is the source of the 10 T cell receptor beta chains below, sequenced in a study of T cell repertoires in cytomegalovirus infection. TCRdb re-called the reads through MiXCR, storing one row per CDR3 protein. The sample holds fewer than 700,000 distinct CDR3 sequences, less than 25% seen once. Sequenced material: CD8+ T cells from PBMCs. The receptors here all came from a human donor in good health (CMV status not recorded). Some clones in this sample may be carry-over from other donors' samples.

This clonotype was observed many times. The gene calls are TRBV7-6 and TRBJ1-5; D gene uncertain. V was shortened by 4 bases and J by 0 bases, with 10 bases between the two germline ends. The CDR3 is 15 residues long. The germline V gene encodes CDR1 SGHVS and CDR2 FNYEAQ. The CDR3 DNA sequence: TGTGCCAGCAGCTCCGGACCCAATAGCAATCAGCCCCAGCATTTT. Protein: CASSSGPNSNQPQHF.

This rearrangement joins TRBV6-2 or TRBV6-3 to TRBJ2-1; D possibly corresponds to TRBD1 (6 bases). From germline, CDR1 is MNHEY and CDR2 SVGEGT. This CDR3 is 17 amino acids long. V was shortened by 0 bases and J by 5 bases, with 17 bases between the two germline ends. CDR3 DNA: TGTGCCAGCAGTTACTCGGAGGAGACAGGTAGTCACAATGAGCAGTTCTTC. Its translation: CASSYSEETGSHNEQFF.

V gene TRBV27 combines with J gene TRBJ1-5, with TRBD1 as a possible D gene (6 bases). Trimming cost V 7 bases and J 5 bases, with 15 bases left between them. Germline assignment: CDR1 MNHEY and CDR2 SMNVEV (reference sequence). The CDR3 extends over 14 amino acids. The DNA of the CDR3 is TGTGCCAGCAATTTTGCAGGGGCGGATCAGCCCCAGCATTTT. It specifies CASNFAGADQPQHF.

This clonotype has more than one count but fewer than ten. This chain joins TRBV25-1 and TRBJ1-1, with D possibly matching TRBD1 (6 bases). Deletions cut 1 base from V and 0 bases from J, with 24 bases between. Looked up from germline, CDR1 is MGHDK and CDR2 is SYGVNS. The CDR3 has 20 amino acids. The CDR3 bases are TGTGCCAGCAGTGAATCCCTTTGGTTTGCCTTGGACAGTATGAACACTGAAGCTTTCTTT. Protein product: CASSESLWFALDSMNTEAFF.

This chain connects TRBV7-9 to TRBJ1-4, with 10 bases that match TRBD1. This CDR3 comprises 14 residues. Looked up from germline, CDR1 is SEHNR and CDR2 is FQNEAQ (reference sequence). Trimming removed 3 bases from V and 12 bases from J; junction bases left unmatched: 7. CDR3 coding DNA: TGTGCCAGCAGCTTCGGCGGGACAGGGGTAGAACTGTTTTTT. Amino acids: CASSFGGTGVELFF. Based on the CDR3 plus reference TRBV7-9 and TRBJ1-4, the full variable domain is DTGVSQNPRHKITKRGQNVTFRCDPISEHNRLYWYRQTLGQGPEFLTYFQNEAQLEKSRLLSDRFSAERPKGSFSTLEIQRTEQGDSAMYLCASSFGGTGVELFFGSGTQLSVL.

This clonotype was counted at least ten times. The chain carries TRBV12-3 or TRBV12-4 and TRBJ1-2; 7 positions match TRBD1. V shed 6 bases, J shed 8 bases, and the junction held 9 bases outside the gene matches. The CDR3 covers 13 residues. CDR3: CASRSDRTGGYTF. The CDR3 region has the DNA TGTGCCAGCAGATCGGACAGGACGGGGGGCTACACCTTC.

This clonotype has more than one count but fewer than ten. The gene calls are TRBV23-1 and TRBJ2-7; the match to TRBD1 covers 10 bases. TRBV23-1 is an ORF; its function is uncertain. V trimming: 0 bases; J trimming: 6 bases; junction bases outside the gene matches: 5. This CDR3 has 15 amino acids. The CDR3 coding sequence is TGCGCCAGCAGTCAATCTGGGACAGGGGTGATCGAGCAGTACGTC. The encoded protein is CASSQSGTGVIEQYV.

This clonotype was detected ten times or more. The chain combines TRBV28 with TRBJ2-5, with 15 bases fitting TRBD2. The V and J ends lost 6 bases and 1 base, in that order; junction bases with no gene match: 21. This CDR3 is 22 amino acids long. CDR1 MDHEN and CDR2 SYDVKM come from the germline V gene. The CDR3 reads CASSGLPGLAGGKITFQETQYF. The CDR3 nucleotides are TGTGCCAGCAGCGGCCTGCCGGGACTAGCGGGGGGCAAGATAACCTTCCAAGAGACCCAGTACTTC.

The chain carries TRBV12-5 and TRBJ2-3; D not resolved. V gave up 5 bases and J gave up 6 bases, with 24 bases separating them. In germline, CDR1 is LGHNT, CDR2 FRNRAP. The CDR3 runs to 17 residues. CDR3 loop: CASGLHPRTAAKDTQYF. The CDR3 DNA sequence: TGTGCTAGTGGTCTACACCCACGGACGGCGGCCAAGGATACGCAGTATTTT.

V usage is TRBV19 and J usage is TRBJ1-2, with D perhaps matching TRBD1 (6 bases). This CDR3 is 18 amino acids long. Germline values: CDR1 LNHDA, CDR2 SQIVND (reference sequence). V shed 9 bases and J shed 6 bases, with 32 bases lying between them. For the CDR3, the DNA is TGTGCCAGCTACTCGACAGGATTTCGGCAGGGCTCGGATGATGGCTACACCTTC. Translation: CASYSTGFRQGSDDGYTF.